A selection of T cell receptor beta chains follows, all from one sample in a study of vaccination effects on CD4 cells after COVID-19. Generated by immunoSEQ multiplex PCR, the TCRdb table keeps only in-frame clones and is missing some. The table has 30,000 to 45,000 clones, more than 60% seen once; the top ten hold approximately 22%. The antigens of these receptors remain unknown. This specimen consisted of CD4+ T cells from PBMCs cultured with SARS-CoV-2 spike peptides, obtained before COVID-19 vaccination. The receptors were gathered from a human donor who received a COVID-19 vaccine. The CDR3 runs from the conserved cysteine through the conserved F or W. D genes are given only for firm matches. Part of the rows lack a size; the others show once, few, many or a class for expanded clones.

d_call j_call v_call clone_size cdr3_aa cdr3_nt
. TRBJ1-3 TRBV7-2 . CASSLGGLLSSGNTIYF TGTGCCAGCAGCTTAGGGGGACTACTTAGCTCTGGAAACACCATATATTTT
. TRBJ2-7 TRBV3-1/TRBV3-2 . CASSQVSYEQYF TGTGCCAGCAGCCAAGTTTCATACGAGCAGTACTTC
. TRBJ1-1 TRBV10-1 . CASSESVGAFF TGCGCCAGCAGTGAGTCAGTCGGAGCTTTCTTT
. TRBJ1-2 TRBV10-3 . CAISAIQGADGYTF TGTGCCATCAGTGCGATCCAAGGGGCGGATGGCTACACCTTC
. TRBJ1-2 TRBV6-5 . CASSYSPRDYGYTF TGTGCCAGCAGTTACTCCCCCCGAGACTATGGCTACACCTTC
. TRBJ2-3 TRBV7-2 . CASSFMPSTDTQYF TGTGCCAGCAGCTTCATGCCCAGCACAGATACGCAGTATTTT
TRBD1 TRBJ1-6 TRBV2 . CASSEDRGENSPLHF TGTGCCAGCAGTGAAGACAGGGGGGAGAATTCACCCCTCCACTTT
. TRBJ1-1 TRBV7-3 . CASSLQPNTEAFF TGTGCCAGCAGCTTACAGCCGAACACTGAAGCTTTCTTT
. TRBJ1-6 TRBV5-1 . CASSLDLSNSPLHF TGCGCCAGCAGCTTGGACCTCAGCAATTCACCCCTCCACTTT
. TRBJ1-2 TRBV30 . CAWSTGTKYGYTF TGTGCCTGGAGTACGGGGACAAAATATGGCTACACCTTC
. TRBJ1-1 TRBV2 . CASWGDSGNTEAFF TGTGCCAGCTGGGGGGACTCTGGGAACACTGAAGCTTTCTTT
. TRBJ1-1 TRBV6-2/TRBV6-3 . CASSYLTRHTEAFF TGTGCCAGCAGTTATCTGACCCGTCACACTGAAGCTTTCTTT
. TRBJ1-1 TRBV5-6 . CASSFTSNTEAFF TGTGCCAGCAGCTTTACGTCGAACACTGAAGCTTTCTTT
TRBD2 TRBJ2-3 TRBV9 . CASSVTSGHTDTQYF TGTGCCAGCAGCGTGACTAGCGGGCACACAGATACGCAGTATTTT
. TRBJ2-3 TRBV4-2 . CASSPRRNTDTQYF TGTGCCAGCAGCCCACGGAGGAACACAGATACGCAGTATTTT
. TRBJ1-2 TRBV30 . CAWSVGASRGYGYTF TGTGCCTGGAGTGTCGGGGCCTCGAGGGGCTATGGCTACACCTTC
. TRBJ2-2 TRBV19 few CASSIAWAGELFF TGTGCCAGTAGTATAGCTTGGGCCGGGGAGCTGTTTTTT
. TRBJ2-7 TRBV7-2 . CASSLRQGGGYEQYF TGTGCCAGCAGCTTAAGGCAGGGGGGAGGATACGAGCAGTACTTC
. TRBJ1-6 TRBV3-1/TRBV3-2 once CASSQGTDNSPLHF TGTGCCAGCAGCCAAGGTACAGATAATTCACCCCTCCACTTT
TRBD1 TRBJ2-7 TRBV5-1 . CASSRAQGVTYEQYF TGCGCCAGCAGCAGAGCACAGGGGGTTACCTACGAGCAGTACTTC
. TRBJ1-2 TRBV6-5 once CASTLDPFYGYTF TGTGCCAGCACCCTTGATCCCTTCTATGGCTACACCTTC
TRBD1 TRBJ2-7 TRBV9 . CASSVDRGPDEQYF TGTGCCAGCAGCGTAGATAGGGGGCCCGACGAGCAGTACTTC
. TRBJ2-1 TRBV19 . CASSTTALYNEQFF TGTGCCAGTAGTACCACAGCGCTTTACAATGAGCAGTTCTTC
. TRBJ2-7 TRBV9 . CASTLGTHSYEQYF TGTGCCAGCACCCTCGGGACCCACTCCTACGAGCAGTACTTC
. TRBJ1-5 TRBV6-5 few CASRGDVPQPQHF TGTGCCAGCAGAGGGGACGTTCCCCAGCCCCAGCATTTT
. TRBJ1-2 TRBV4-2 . CASSQGYGQSNYGYTF TGTGCCAGCAGCCAAGGATATGGACAGTCTAACTATGGCTACACCTTC
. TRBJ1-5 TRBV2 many CASRADGSQHF TGTGCCAGCAGGGCGGACGGGTCCCAGCATTTT